The 22 T cell receptor beta chains below come from one sample, sequenced in a study of T cell repertoires in cytomegalovirus infection (dated by TCRdb to between 2017 and 2020). The sample was run on an Illumina HiSeq 1500. TCRdb itself trimmed the public reads at Q25 with fastp, ran MiXCR and retained productive beta chains. Identical CDR3 protein sequences are pooled into one entry, listed with their most common genes and DNA. The sample table holds hundreds of thousands of distinct CDR3 sequences, of which roughly a tenth were seen once. The top ten constitute less than 3% of the sample. The sequenced material came from PBMCs. The receptor set was obtained from a human donor in good health (CMV status not recorded). Some clones in this sample may be carry-over from other donors' samples.

This clonotype was observed many times. The gene calls are TRBV7-9 and TRBJ1-3; perhaps TRBD1 as D (6 bases). V was trimmed by 3 bases and J by 0 bases, leaving 9 bases between them. CDR3 length: 15 residues. The germline CDR1 and CDR2 sequences are SEHNR and FQNEAQ (reference sequence). As DNA, the CDR3 is TGTGCCAGCAGCTTCGACAGGCACTCTGGAAACACCATATATTTT. Residues: CASSFDRHSGNTIYF.

This clonotype was seen ten or more times. This chain connects TRBV6-6 to TRBJ1-1, with 9 nucleotides matching TRBD1. Unmatched junction bases numbered 3, after V lost 0 bases and J lost 1 base. This CDR3 spans 16 amino acids. Germline-derived CDR1 and CDR2 are MNHNY and SVGAGI (reference sequence). The DNA of the CDR3 is TGTGCCAGCAGTTACTCGAAGGGACAGGGGAACACTGAAGCTTTCTTT. Amino acids: CASSYSKGQGNTEAFF.

This clonotype was recorded at least ten times. This chain links TRBV19 with TRBJ1-1; D possibly corresponds to TRBD1 (5 bases). Trimming removed 7 bases at V and 1 base at J, with 19 bases between. The germline V gene encodes CDR1 LNHDA and CDR2 SQIVND (reference sequence). This CDR3 comprises 16 residues. This CDR3 reads CASKSGTLTWNTEAFF. The CDR3 DNA sequence: TGTGCCAGTAAATCCGGGACCCTGACATGGAACACTGAAGCTTTCTTT.

This clonotype was recorded at least ten times. The genes are TRBV28 and TRBJ2-1; 8 bases match TRBD1. Trimming took 5 bases from V and 4 from J; bases not matched to a gene: 7. CDR1 is MDHEN and CDR2 is SYDVKM in the germline V gene. The CDR3 runs to 15 residues. Written as DNA, the CDR3 is TGTGCCAGCAGTCCACAGGGGGAATTTTACAATGAGCAGTTCTTC. It encodes CASSPQGEFYNEQFF. Based on the CDR3 plus reference TRBV28 and TRBJ2-1, the full variable domain is DVKVTQSSRYLVKRTGEKVFLECVQDMDHENMFWYRQDPGLGLRLIYFSYDVKMKEKGDIPEGYSVSREKKERFSLILESASTNQTSMYLCASSPQGEFYNEQFFGPGTRLTVL.

The sample holds many counts of this clonotype. The rearrangement joins TRBV20-1 to TRBJ1-2; D gene ambiguous. This CDR3 contains 12 residues. CDR1 and CDR2 from the germline V gene are DFQATT and SNEGSKA (reference sequence). The V end was cut by 5 bases, the J end by 2 bases, with 9 bases between. As DNA, the CDR3 is TGCAGTGCTTCACAGCGGAACTATGGCTACACCTTC. Residues: CSASQRNYGYTF.

The rearrangement links TRBV3-1 to TRBJ2-1; TRBD1 aligns across 7 bases. Trimming cost V 4 bases and J 7 bases; bases outside gene matches: 13. The CDR3 contains 16 residues. The germline V gene has CDR1 LGHDT and CDR2 YNNKEL (reference sequence). CDR3 DNA: TGTGCCAGCAGCCTTTTTCGAGGGGGCGGTCCTAATGAGCAGTTCTTC. Translating gives CASSLFRGGGPNEQFF.

This clonotype was found a few times. The CDR3, as DNA: TGTGCCAGCAGTTCCGCCCGGGGAGCGGGGAAAAACACCGGGGAGCTGTTTTTT. Its translation is CASSSARGAGKNTGELFF. This sequence joins TRBV6-6 and TRBJ2-2, with 7 nucleotides matching TRBD2. After removal of 4 bases from V and 2 bases from J, the junction contained 13 bases not matched to a gene. Looked up from germline, CDR1 is MNHNY and CDR2 is SVGAGI (reference sequence). This CDR3 is 18 amino acids long.

This clonotype showed up many times. This CDR3 reads CASSLASGFGANEQFF. The CDR3 coding sequence is TGTGCCAGCAGCTTGGCTAGCGGGTTTGGGGCCAATGAGCAGTTCTTC. The V gene is TRBV7-6, the J gene TRBJ2-1; TRBD2 aligns across 8 bases. With 3 bases clipped from V and 6 bases from J, the junction kept 10 bases outside the gene matches. Germline V gives CDR1 SGHVS, CDR2 FNYEAQ. This CDR3 region has 16 residues.

This clonotype was observed at least ten times. J is TRBJ1-5 and V is TRBV6-5; no definite D call. The germline V gene encodes CDR1 MNHEY and CDR2 SVGAGI. This CDR3 is built from 12 residues. V gave up 8 bases and J gave up 7 bases, with 12 bases separating them. CDR3 region: CASQRVGQPQHF. CDR3 nucleotide sequence: TGTGCCAGCCAACGGGTGGGACAGCCCCAGCATTTT.

This clonotype was seen at least ten times. V and J are TRBV10-3 and TRBJ2-7; 10 bases are a match to TRBD2. The CDR3 contains 13 residues. After removal of 10 bases from V and 6 bases from J, the junction contained 9 bases not matched to a gene. The germline V gene has CDR1 ENHRY and CDR2 SYGVKD. The CDR3 loop is CASDPSGGSEQYF. CDR3 in DNA: TGTGCCAGCGATCCTAGCGGGGGAAGCGAGCAGTACTTC.

This clonotype occurred many times. The chain links TRBV6-5 to TRBJ1-3; perhaps TRBD1 as D (5 bases). The V gene's germline CDR1 is MNHEY and CDR2 SVGAGI. The CDR3 loop spans 15 amino acids. Trimming stripped 2 bases from V and 4 bases from J, with 12 bases between. The CDR3 DNA reads as TGTGCCAGCAGTTACGCTCCCGGGGGAGGAAACACCATATATTTT. Translation gives CASSYAPGGGNTIYF.

The chain uses TRBV9 and TRBJ2-5; 14 bases line up with TRBD2. This CDR3 contains 19 residues. Germline V gives CDR1 SGDLS, CDR2 YYNGEE. V was clipped by 0 bases and J by 2 bases; unmatched bases: 9. The CDR3 loop reads CASSVGPGLAGVRQETQYF. The CDR3 DNA is TGTGCCAGCAGCGTAGGGCCGGGACTAGCGGGGGTACGTCAAGAGACCCAGTACTTC.

This clonotype was observed many times. J is TRBJ2-1 and V is TRBV5-6, with 9 bases matching TRBD2. CDR3 length: 16 residues. V lost 1 base and J lost 0; bases outside the gene matches: 2. Germline assignment: CDR1 SGHDT and CDR2 YYEEEE. CDR3: CASSLRRGGSYNEQFF. In nucleotides, the CDR3 is TGTGCCAGCAGCTTGCGGCGGGGGGGCTCCTACAATGAGCAGTTCTTC.

This clonotype was found many times. The gene calls are TRBV28 and TRBJ1-4; TRBD1 is a possible D gene (6 bases). V lost 5 bases, J lost 5 bases, and 15 bases lay in between. This CDR3 has 15 residues. Germline V CDR1 and CDR2: MDHEN, SYDVKM. CDR3 protein: CASSGGTFLNEKLFF. CDR3 bases: TGTGCCAGCAGTGGTGGGACATTCCTAAATGAAAAACTGTTTTTT.

This rearrangement joins TRBV27 to TRBJ1-2; 7 nucleotides match TRBD1. Trimming cost V 3 bases and J 4 bases; bases outside gene matches: 8. The CDR3 extends over 15 amino acids. Germline loops: CDR1 MNHEY, CDR2 SMNVEV (reference sequence). CDR3 DNA sequence: TGTGCCAGCAGTTTTGTGAGGGGGCATAGCTATGGCTACACCTTC. Protein: CASSFVRGHSYGYTF.

This sequence joins TRBV20-1 and TRBJ2-2, with D possibly called TRBD1 or TRBD2 (7 bases each). Trimming removed 3 bases from V and 0 bases from J, with 11 bases in between. Germline-derived CDR1 and CDR2 are DFQATT and SNEGSKA (reference sequence). The CDR3 has 15 amino acids. Here the CDR3 reads CSASQGGSNTGELFF. The CDR3 nucleotides are TGCAGTGCTAGCCAGGGGGGGTCGAACACCGGGGAGCTGTTTTTT.

The CDR3 protein is CSVGAGSGTQYF. The CDR3 bases are TGCAGCGTTGGGGCCGGGTCAGGGACCCAGTACTTC. V and J are TRBV29-1 and TRBJ2-5; unclear D gene. Trimming left V 4 bases short and J 7 bases short, with 13 bases between. The CDR3 has 12 residues. Germline lookup yields CDR1 SQVTM and CDR2 ANQGSEA.

The sample holds many counts of this clonotype. V is TRBV6-2 or TRBV6-3 and J is TRBJ2-4; D may be TRBD2 (6 bases). V lost 4 bases and J 3 bases, leaving 31 bases between the germline ends. The CDR3 has 21 residues. Per germline, CDR1 MNHEY and CDR2 SVGEGT. DNA for the CDR3: TGTGCCAGCAGTTCTCCTGAGGTTTGGCGGGGAGATCGTAGTATCAAAAACATTCAGTACTTC. Its protein product is CASSSPEVWRGDRSIKNIQYF.

In this sample, this clonotype turned up a few times. This rearrangement joins TRBV29-1 to TRBJ1-1; D ambiguous. V was clipped by 7 bases and J by 1 base, with 10 bases between them. The CDR3 extends over 12 amino acids. Germline CDR1 is SQVTM and CDR2 is ANQGSEA. The CDR3 is CSAAGRNTEAFF. CDR3 nucleotide sequence: TGCAGCGCCGCTGGGAGGAACACTGAAGCTTTCTTT.

At least ten counts were recorded for this clonotype. V is TRBV14 and J is TRBJ1-1; TRBD1 matches 7 bases. This CDR3 has 15 amino acids. V was pared by 4 bases and J by 5 bases, with 10 bases of the junction left unmatched. Germline V lookup: CDR1 SGHDN, CDR2 FVKESK. The CDR3 DNA follows: TGTGCCAGCAGCCGGCGACAGGGTACTCTAACTGAAGCTTTCTTT. It specifies CASSRRQGTLTEAFF.

This clonotype has more than one count but fewer than ten. The genes are TRBV29-1 and TRBJ2-2; D may be TRBD1 (5 bases). Looked up from germline, CDR1 is SQVTM and CDR2 is ANQGSEA. The CDR3 covers 13 residues. V was shortened by 4 bases and J by 3 bases, with 9 bases between the two germline ends. The CDR3 region has the DNA TGCAGCGTTGGGGGCACCTACACCGGGGAGCTGTTTTTT. This gives the protein CSVGGTYTGELFF.

This clonotype was seen repeatedly, ten times or more. The chain combines TRBV2 with TRBJ1-5, with D possibly TRBD1 on 6 matching bases. Germline loops: CDR1 SNHLY, CDR2 FYNNEI. V was clipped by 7 bases and J by 3 bases, with 19 bases between them. There are 16 residues in the CDR3. The CDR3 here is CASTGGGGRNNQPQHF. The CDR3 region has the DNA TGTGCCAGCACCGGGGGTGGGGGGCGGAACAATCAGCCCCAGCATTTT.